Each of the 3 T cell receptor beta chains below was sequenced from the same sample in a study of T cell repertoires in cytomegalovirus infection. Their target antigens are unknown. Via MiXCR, TCRdb re-called the reads, giving one row per CDR3 protein. The table records approximately 120,000 distinct CDR3 sequences, approximately 30% of them present only once. The sample consisted of CD8+ T cells from cultured PBMCs, taken from culture after CMV antigen stimulation. These receptors were obtained from a human donor in good health (CMV status not recorded). Some clones in this sample may be carry-over from other donors' samples.

This clonotype was seen only a few times. Its ends do not fully match the called genes, so a read error is possible. V and J are TRBV7-7 and TRBJ2-3; TRBD1 aligns across 9 bases. The germline V gene has CDR1 SSHAT and CDR2 FNYEAQ (reference sequence). This CDR3 contains 14 residues. The CDR3 region has the DNA TGTGCTAGCAGCCCTACAGGGGGCTTGGATACGCAGTATTTT. Translated: CASSPTGGLDTQYF.

There are a few counts of this clonotype. J is TRBJ2-3 and V is TRBV4-1; 10 positions agree with TRBD2. The CDR3 totals 15 residues. Germline lookup yields CDR1 MGHRA and CDR2 YSYEKL. J lost 4 bases, V lost 4 bases, and 5 bases had no gene match. CDR3 DNA: TGCGCCAGCAGCCCAGCGGGGGGGCGAGCAGATACGCAGTATTTT. As protein: CASSPAGGRADTQYF.

The chain carries TRBV5-6 and TRBJ2-7, with 12 nucleotides matching TRBD2. CDR1 SGHDT and CDR2 YYEEEE come from the germline V gene. Trimming at V came to 4 bases and at J to 1 base, leaving 9 bases not matched to a gene. CDR3 size: 17 residues. This CDR3 reads CASSPRTSGVRSYEQYF. The CDR3 DNA reads TGTGCCAGCAGCCCGCGGACTAGCGGGGTGCGGTCCTACGAGCAGTACTTC.